This T cell receptor beta chain is drawn from a study of shared clonotypes between healthy human individuals (dated by TCRdb to the early 2020s). For the wider study: The cohort included a few men and a couple of women between 18 and 49 years of age. For each donor, CD4 naive and CD4 memory were each run on three plates, CD8 naive on two plates, and CD8 memory on one plate. Blood TCR repertoires of roughly five healthy adults were deeply sequenced to estimate repertoire size and the extent of clonotype sharing between individuals. Libraries were prepared and TCR repertoires were sequenced by different laboratories using diverse techniques, in order to increase sequencing depth and limit assay-specific biases. Each donor's leukapheresis produced roughly between roughly 0.85 and 9.5 billion PBMCs.

V is reduced by 0 bases and J by 1 base, leaving a spacing of 20 bases between them. CDR1 is given as SGHTA and CDR2 as FQGNSA, both from the germline V gene. From cysteine to phenylalanine, the CDR3 is 19 amino acids long. CDR3 DNA only is kept here, 57 bases in frame from base 1. As concerns this clone: Its antigen remains undetermined. Within one base of it there is no much larger clone, and no base qualities were kept.

TCR CDR3 regions were amplified from genomic DNA by multiplex PCR using the deep immunoSEQ assay. For each cell subset, the extracted genomic DNA was distributed evenly across all wells of several immunoSEQ 96-well plates, and each plate served as one replicate. For sorted subsets, around 200 ng genomic DNA, equal to 30,000 or so T cell genomes, was loaded into each replicate PCR. The purified libraries were quantified using a Qubit 3.0 fluorometer, sized with a Bioanalyzer 2100, and then quantified again using the KAPA Library Quantification kit. Every immunoSEQ 96-well plate was sequenced on a separate single-read 150-cycle Illumina NextSeq 550 flow cell. From the authors' description of their analysis: Because only junctional sequences without quality scores were contained in the immunoSEQ output, filtering matching that applied to full-length reads could not be performed. Sequences were annotated with PyIR, a Python wrapper for IgBLAST v1.9, and V/J genes and CDR3 were assigned using IMGT germline references. Reads were removed for weak V/J assignments (E-value above 1e-6), missing CDR3, stop codons, out-of-frame junctions, or ambiguous translated residues. V3J clonotypes were defined by identical inferred V gene, J gene, and CDR3 amino acid sequence. To compute the percentage overlap between repertoires, the number of shared unique clonotypes was divided by the size of the smaller repertoire. Richness of each repertoire was evaluated using RTK rarefaction, the Chao1 estimator, and Recon v2.1 estimates of unobserved clonotypes. Generation probabilities for all TCRbeta clonotypes obtained by the gDNA method from a handful of donors were computed using OLGA. This is the immuneACCESS table as TCRdb keeps it, with only in-frame sequences that have V and J called. A part of the clones is gone; compared with another copy, unresolved V genes explain less than half, and the rest is unexplained. V and J calls and clone size follow that table, whereas D and trimming were derived from the DNA. A total of some 2,100,000 clones appear in this sample, 95% of them only once. The ten largest account for roughly 0.13% of the sample.

Findings and caveats that apply to the study as a whole: Incomplete sequencing was indicated by rarefaction of sorted-subset datasets, despite the large sequencing depth. Sampling was limited to blood, and TCR repertoires in tissue likely differ from TCR repertoires in blood. Compared with non-shared clonotypes, clonotypes shared by all four sorted-subset donors had higher generation probabilities. Estimated clonotype richness was generally larger for naive than for memory subsets. Pairwise subsampling led to the expectation that sequencing depth would affect the degree of clonotype sharing among donors. Roughly 5% of naive CD4, 3% to 3.5% of naive CD8, around 2.3% of memory CD4, and 0.35% to 0.4% of memory CD8 clonotypes were shared across several donors. Because the study included only a small number of donors, the genetic and exposure-history diversity represented was limited.

The donors were healthy, HIV-negative adults who had no recently reported acute infections or vaccinations. Every donor was a Caucasian adult living in Nashville, Tennessee, USA. CD4+ T cells were enriched through magnetic negative selection, after which naive cells were positively selected on CD45RA and the remaining negative fraction served as the memory subset. Blood was obtained by leukapheresis, after which PBMCs were separated by Ficoll-Histopaque density gradient centrifugation and cryopreserved in liquid nitrogen vapor phase. Analytical flow cytometry was used to check the purity and quantity of each magnetically sorted T cell population. Genomic DNA was isolated from every sorted fraction and measured by UV absorbance on a Nanodrop 2000c.

This clonotype was obtained from a man aged 18 to 35 in good health. Sequences were obtained from naive CD4+ T cells sorted from blood. The sample's cell subset or site, from its label and the paper: CD45RA+ positively selected. The V gene is TRBV7-2 and the J gene is TRBJ2-3; D gene: possibly TRBD2, on 5 matching bases. The CDR3 reads CASSLALIGSVVGTDTQYF. The DNA sequence is TGTGCCAGCAGCTTAGCGCTAATAGGTAGCGTCGTTGGCACAGATACGCAGTATTTT.